A single sample is the source of the 3 T cell receptor beta chains below, sequenced in a study of blood T cell repertoires in COVID-19. TCRdb keeps only in-frame clones here, not all; method: immunoSEQ multiplex PCR. The sample consists of about 270,000 clones, less than 85% of them appearing once. Sample: peripheral blood. The receptors shown here come from a woman younger than 30 with acute or convalescent COVID-19.

The rearrangement joins TRBV7-2 to TRBJ2-5, with 8 bases lining up with TRBD2. The germline V gene encodes CDR1 SGHTA and CDR2 FQGNSA. The CDR3 contains 17 residues. The J segment lost 3 bases and the V segment lost 1 base, leaving 10 bases of the junction unmatched. The DNA of the CDR3 is TGTGCCAGCAGCTTAGATCGGGGAGCGGGGGCGAAAGAGACCCAGTACTTC. It is translated as CASSLDRGAGAKETQYF. The full variable domain, with the rest looked up from reference TRBV7-2 and TRBJ2-5, is GAGVSQSPSNKVTEKGKDVELRCDPISGHTALYWYRQSLGQGLEFLIYFQGNSAPDKSGLPSDRFSAERTGGSVSTLTIQRTQQEDSAVYLCASSLDRGAGAKETQYFGPGTRLLVL.

The chain is built from TRBV5-4 and TRBJ2-5, with 9 bases fitting TRBD1. V shed 5 bases, J shed 5 bases, and the junction held 7 bases outside the gene matches. CDR1 is SGHNT, CDR2 YYREEE, per germline (reference sequence). The CDR3 spans 14 residues. Here the CDR3 DNA reads TGTGCCAGCAGTCAACAGGGGGCTGTGGAGACCCAGTACTTC. Amino acids: CASSQQGAVETQYF.

This clone was picked up a small number of times. The chain carries TRBV30 and TRBJ2-7, with D hard to call. Germline V gives CDR1 GTSNPN, CDR2 SVGIG (reference sequence). This CDR3 is 14 amino acids long. V shed 4 bases and J shed 2 bases, with 15 bases lying between them. This CDR3 is CAWNRRGSPYEQYF. The CDR3 nucleotides read TGTGCCTGGAACCGAAGAGGCTCCCCCTACGAGCAGTACTTC.